These 10 T cell receptor beta chains were sequenced from one sample in a study of blood T cell repertoires in COVID-19. Method: immunoSEQ multiplex PCR; TCRdb's copy keeps in-frame clones and lacks some. The table includes about 140,000 clones, about three quarters detected once. Sample: peripheral blood. These receptors came from a woman between 50 and 59 years old with active or convalescent COVID-19.

The genes are TRBV7-2 and TRBJ2-3; D gene uncertain. Germline lookup yields CDR1 SGHTA and CDR2 FQGNSA. The CDR3 covers 13 residues. Trimming took off 6 bases at V and 6 bases at J, with 13 bases between the two ends. Here the CDR3 DNA reads TGTGCCAGCAGTCTTTTAGGAGTCGATACGCAGTATTTT. The encoded protein is CASSLLGVDTQYF.

This chain joins TRBV7-9 and TRBJ1-2, with D unclear. The CDR3 covers 13 residues. The germline V and J ends were trimmed by 5 bases and 1 base, with 8 bases remaining between them. From germline, CDR1 is SEHNR and CDR2 FQNEAQ (reference sequence). The CDR3 reads CASSPDINYGYTF. The DNA for the CDR3 is TGTGCCAGCAGCCCAGACATTAACTATGGCTACACCTTC.

The chain employs TRBV11-2 and TRBJ2-1; D ambiguous. V was pared by 3 bases and J by 8 bases, with 14 bases between. CDR1 and CDR2 from the germline V gene are SGHAT and FQNNGV. CDR3 length: 14 amino acids. The CDR3 DNA sequence: TGTGCCAGCAGCTTCTGGAGACTGAGTGATGAGCAGTTCTTC. Protein: CASSFWRLSDEQFF.

The chain has TRBV25-1 and TRBJ1-6, with unresolved D. With 5 bases removed from V and 0 bases from J, the gap between germline ends came to 5 bases. This CDR3 region has 14 residues. Germline CDR1 is MGHDK and CDR2 is SYGVNS. The chain's CDR3 is CASSPNSYNSPLHF. The CDR3 region has the DNA TGTGCCAGCAGTCCCAACTCCTATAATTCACCCCTCCACTTT. The full variable domain, rest sourced from reference TRBV25-1 and TRBJ1-6, is EADIYQTPRYLVIGTGKKITLECSQTMGHDKMYWYQQDPGMELHLIHYSYGVNSTEKGDLSSESTVSRIRTEHFPLTLESARPSHTSQYLCASSPNSYNSPLHFGNGTRLTVT.

V gene TRBV4-3 combines with J gene TRBJ1-2; 9 nucleotides match TRBD1. Losses at the gene ends were 2 bases for V and 3 bases for J; bases not matched to a gene: 1. The CDR3 extends over 14 amino acids. Germline V gives CDR1 LGHNA, CDR2 YSLEER. CDR3 protein: CASSQRTGDYGYTF. In DNA form, the CDR3 reads TGCGCCAGCAGCCAACGGACAGGGGACTATGGCTACACCTTC.

V gene TRBV2 combines with J gene TRBJ1-5, with D maybe TRBD1 (5 bases). The CDR3 is 15 residues long. V lost 0 bases to trimming and J lost 6 bases, with 12 bases between them. Germline CDR1 SNHLY, CDR2 FYNNEI. The CDR3 region has the DNA TGTGCCAGCAGTGAAGCAGGAGGGGCTGTTCAGCCCCAGCATTTT. Protein product: CASSEAGGAVQPQHF.

The chain joins TRBV7-2 to TRBJ1-1; a weak D match, TRBD1 (5 bases). V lost 4 bases, J lost 1 base, and 7 bases lay in between. This CDR3 has 13 amino acids. Germline assignment: CDR1 SGHTA and CDR2 FQGNSA. The CDR3 is CASSYQGNTEAFF. In DNA, the CDR3 is TGTGCCAGCAGCTATCAGGGGAACACTGAAGCTTTCTTT.

The rearrangement uses TRBV7-9 and TRBJ1-5; D is possibly TRBD1 (6 bases). Germline CDR1 is SEHNR and CDR2 is FQNEAQ (reference sequence). V was clipped by 1 base and J by 5 bases, with 6 bases between them. This CDR3 contains 13 residues. CDR3 protein: CASSLEGDQPQHF. CDR3 bases: TGTGCCAGCAGCTTAGAGGGGGATCAGCCCCAGCATTTT.

This chain joins TRBV19 and TRBJ1-5, with a possible D match to TRBD1 (6 bases). This CDR3 has 13 residues. Trimming shortened V by 7 bases and J by 4 bases, and 11 bases separated the two germline ends. Germline CDR1 is LNHDA and CDR2 is SQIVND (reference sequence). The CDR3 DNA follows: TGTGCCAGTACTGGGACACGGAATCAGCCCCAGCATTTT. Translated, it gives CASTGTRNQPQHF. The full variable domain, with the rest looked up from reference TRBV19 and TRBJ1-5, is DGGITQSPKYLFRKEGQNVTLSCEQNLNHDAMYWYRQDPGQGLRLIYYSQIVNDFQKGDIAEGYSVSREKKESFPLTVTSAQKNPTAFYLCASTGTRNQPQHFGDGTRLSIL.

This sequence joins TRBV18 and TRBJ1-3; no clear D gene. This CDR3 contains 15 residues. In germline, CDR1 is KGHSH, CDR2 LQKENI. V lost 2 bases and J lost 2, with 10 bases in between. The CDR3 DNA sequence: TGTGCCAGCTCACCAGACGCGGGTCCTGGAAACACCATATATTTT. Translation gives CASSPDAGPGNTIYF.